This entry lists 22 T cell receptor beta chains sequenced from one sample in a study of regulatory T cells in long-lasting Graves disease. The sample's time point: newly diagnosed GD, antithyroid drugs for less than 3 months. The TCR library used RNA extracted from PBMCs. According to the study, TCR beta libraries were built with iRepertoire HTBI primers and CDR3-region Arm-PCR. TCRdb re-called the multiplex PCR reads through MiXCR, storing one row per CDR3 protein. The sample has about 530,000 distinct CDR3 sequences; 16% are singletons. These same data were also listed under a study on T cells in Graves' hyperthyroidism and ophthalmopathy.

The input for sequencing was peripheral blood mononuclear cells (PBMCs), taken at new diagnosis, from a patient treated with antithyroid drugs. The receptors originated from a woman aged 35-65 years with Graves disease.

In its sample, this clonotype was seen a few times. The genes are TRBV6-1 and TRBJ2-5; the match to TRBD1 covers 7 bases. This CDR3 has 14 residues. The V gene's germline CDR1 is MNHNS and CDR2 SASEGT. The V gene end was trimmed by 6 bases and the J gene end by 4 bases; junction bases not matched to a gene: 8. CDR3 amino acids: CASSRQGVGETQYF. CDR3 DNA sequence: TGTGCCAGCAGCAGACAGGGTGTGGGAGAGACCCAGTACTTC.

This clonotype was found a few times. The V call is TRBV4-1, the J call TRBJ1-6; D remains ambiguous. Trimming took 3 bases from V and 7 from J, leaving 16 bases between them. Germline CDR1 MGHRA, CDR2 YSYEKL. The CDR3 is made up of 16 amino acids. The CDR3 here is CASSQEAQTKNSPLHF. DNA for the CDR3: TGCGCCAGCAGCCAGGAGGCCCAGACTAAAAATTCACCCCTCCACTTT.

This clonotype was counted a few times. The chain employs TRBV5-6 and TRBJ1-5, with 12 nucleotides matching TRBD1. V gave up 0 bases and J gave up 6 bases; unmatched junction bases: 7. The CDR3 is made up of 17 amino acids. Germline assignment: CDR1 SGHDT and CDR2 YYEEEE. The CDR3 spells CASSLGRDRGLGQPQHF. The CDR3 region has the DNA TGTGCCAGCAGCTTGGGCCGGGACAGGGGGCTCGGTCAGCCCCAGCATTTT.

This clonotype was recorded at least ten times. J is TRBJ2-2 and V is TRBV29-1; a weak D match, TRBD2 (5 bases). Germline assignment: CDR1 SQVTM and CDR2 ANQGSEA. The CDR3 is 13 amino acids. The V gene lost 6 bases and the J gene lost 2 bases, with 10 bases spanning the gap. As DNA, the CDR3 is TGCAGCGTCCGGGGTCGTAACACCGGGGAGCTGTTTTTT. Encoded protein: CSVRGRNTGELFF.

Regarding this clonotype: A much larger clone differs by one base, so this may be a read error. The chain uses TRBV24-1 and TRBJ2-2, with D possibly being TRBD2 (6 bases). Trimming shortened V by 4 bases and J by 5 bases, and 16 bases separated the two germline ends. In germline, CDR1 is KGHDR, CDR2 SFDVKD. The CDR3 spans 16 residues. The CDR3 DNA reads TGTGCCACCAGTGAGCGGGACGGGGGAGGAACCGGGGAGCTGTTTTTT. Translation: CATSERDGGGTGELFF.

The chain combines TRBV19 with TRBJ1-5; a possible D gene is TRBD1 (6 bases). Looked up from germline, CDR1 is LNHDA and CDR2 is SQIVND (reference sequence). This CDR3 is 16 amino acids long. Trimming removed 1 base at V and 2 bases at J, with 12 bases between. For the CDR3, the DNA is TGTGCCAGTAGTATAGTATCGGGGGGCCGCAATCAGCCCCAGCATTTT. Its translation is CASSIVSGGRNQPQHF.

This chain links TRBV6-2 or TRBV6-3 with TRBJ1-1; 8 bases agree with TRBD1. Germline lookup yields CDR1 MNHEY and CDR2 SVGEGT. The CDR3 contains 14 residues. V was clipped by 2 bases and J by 6 bases; unmatched bases: 5. The CDR3 bases are TGTGCCAGCAGTTACGATGTACAGGGGGCTGAAGCTTTCTTT. Translating gives CASSYDVQGAEAFF.

About this clonotype itself: Only one base separates this from a far larger clonotype, so it likely reflects a read error. The conserved phenylalanine or tryptophan is not found at the CDR3 terminus, so this likely reflects a read error. The chain has TRBV12-3 or TRBV12-4 and TRBJ2-1; 16 bases agree with TRBD2. The V segment lost 6 bases and the J segment 6 bases; nucleotides outside the gene matches: 8. CDR3 size: 17 residues. CDR3 nucleotides: TGTGCCAGCAGCCGAGGGACTAGCGGGGGGGCAGCCAATGAGCAGTTCTTG. This translates into CASSRGTSGGAANEQFL.

Comments on this clonotype: Since the CDR3 does not end with the conserved phenylalanine or tryptophan, this likely comes from a read error. The CDR3 DNA sequence: TGTGCCAGCAGCCCCATGGCAGGATCCATGAACACTGAAGCTTTCCTT. Its translation: CASSPMAGSMNTEAFL. This chain links TRBV5-5 with TRBJ1-1; D remains unclear. This CDR3 has 16 amino acids. In germline, CDR1 is SGHKS, CDR2 YYEKEE (reference sequence). Trimming left V 4 bases short and J 0 bases short, with 16 bases between.

This clonotype has a count of ten or more. The chain joins TRBV11-3 to TRBJ1-1; a possible D gene is TRBD1 (5 bases). Looked up from germline, CDR1 is SGHNT and CDR2 is YENEEA. The CDR3 runs to 16 residues. V lost 0 bases and J lost 1, with 12 bases in between. The CDR3 DNA reads as TGTGCCAGCAGCTTAGATTATGTCGACAGGAACACTGAAGCTTTCTTT. This codes for CASSLDYVDRNTEAFF.

This clonotype was recorded many times. The chain links TRBV2 to TRBJ1-6; 7 bases map to TRBD1. CDR1 and CDR2 (germline): SNHLY, FYNNEI. CDR3 length: 14 residues. J lost 10 bases, V lost 6 bases, and 9 bases had no gene match. The CDR3 region has the DNA TGTGCCAGCAGCGGGGACAGCCCCGGATCACCCCTCCACTTT. Protein sequence: CASSGDSPGSPLHF.

This clonotype was recorded a few times. The gene calls are TRBV7-2 and TRBJ1-3, with 8 positions matching TRBD1. This CDR3 has 15 residues. Germline CDR1 is SGHTA and CDR2 is FQGNSA. V was pared by 2 bases and J by 3 bases, with 3 bases of the junction left unmatched. The CDR3 loop reads CASSLPDRGGNTIYF. The CDR3 coding sequence is TGTGCCAGCAGCTTACCCGACAGGGGTGGAAACACCATATATTTT.

This clonotype was seen at least ten times. The rearrangement uses TRBV3-1 and TRBJ2-1; 10 bases are a match to TRBD1. The V gene's germline CDR1 is LGHDT and CDR2 YNNKEL (reference sequence). With 4 bases clipped from V and 8 bases from J, the junction kept 8 bases outside the gene matches. The CDR3 loop spans 15 amino acids. This chain's CDR3 is CASSPRDRGRYEQFF. As DNA, the CDR3 is TGTGCCAGCAGCCCCCGGGACAGGGGTAGATATGAGCAGTTCTTC.

This clonotype showed up just a few times. CDR3 sequence reads: CSAREGLAGETQYF. CDR3 sequence (DNA): TGCAGTGCTAGAGAGGGGCTAGCAGGGGAGACCCAGTACTTC. This chain joins TRBV20-1 and TRBJ2-5, with D perhaps TRBD1 or TRBD2 (5 bases each). From germline, CDR1 is DFQATT and CDR2 SNEGSKA (reference sequence). The CDR3 is 14 amino acids. Trimming took 0 bases from V and 5 from J, leaving 13 bases between them.

This clonotype came up many times. The chain joins TRBV20-1 to TRBJ2-7; 9 bases fit TRBD1. The CDR3 contains 14 residues. Germline loops: CDR1 DFQATT, CDR2 SNEGSKA (reference sequence). V was pared by 1 base and J by 1 base, with 2 bases of the junction left unmatched. This CDR3 reads CSARGTGESYEQYF. The CDR3 bases are TGCAGTGCTAGAGGGACAGGGGAATCCTACGAGCAGTACTTC.

Ten or more counts support this clonotype. The chain is built from TRBV6-1 and TRBJ2-5; D might be TRBD2 (6 bases). CDR1 and CDR2 (germline): MNHNS, SASEGT. The V gene lost 5 bases and the J gene lost 5 bases, with 18 bases spanning the gap. The CDR3 is made up of 15 amino acids. The CDR3 bases are TGTGCCAGCAGTCTCGAGGCACGGAGCGGGGAGACCCAGTACTTC. Amino acid sequence: CASSLEARSGETQYF.

This clonotype has a handful of counts. The chain is built from TRBV6-1 and TRBJ2-7, with no clear D. Germline CDR1 is MNHNS and CDR2 is SASEGT. Trimming pared 8 bases from V and 3 bases from J, leaving 8 bases between. CDR3 length: 11 amino acids. DNA of the CDR3: TGTGCCAGCGACTTCCTCTACGAGCAGTACTTC. Its translation is CASDFLYEQYF.

As regards this clonotype: One end of the junction varies from germline; a read error may be responsible. The V gene is TRBV11-3, the J gene TRBJ2-7; D is undetermined. This CDR3 contains 14 residues. Germline loops: CDR1 SGHNT, CDR2 YENEEA. CDR3: CVSSPTVSSYEQYF. CDR3 in DNA: TGTGTCAGCAGCCCGACGGTTAGCTCCTACGAGCAGTACTTC.

J is TRBJ2-4 and V is TRBV7-8, with TRBD2 matching 9 bases. The CDR3 length is 14 residues. The V gene's germline CDR1 is SGHVS and CDR2 FQNEAQ. The ends lost 4 bases at V and 6 bases at J; junction bases unmatched: 4. CDR3 sequence: CASSSLAGRNIQYF. DNA of the CDR3: TGTGCCAGCAGCTCCCTAGCGGGGAGAAACATTCAGTACTTC.

In its sample, this clonotype was seen many times. The V and J genes are TRBV2 and TRBJ1-3; D ambiguous. The CDR3 is made up of 16 amino acids. V was shortened by 2 bases and J by 4 bases, with 15 bases between the two germline ends. CDR1 SNHLY and CDR2 FYNNEI come from the germline V gene. CDR3 in amino acids: CASSENWVRIGNTIYF. CDR3 coding DNA: TGTGCCAGCAGTGAAAATTGGGTACGGATAGGAAACACCATATATTTT.

The chain joins TRBV9 to TRBJ1-3; D not certain. The germline gives CDR1 SGDLS, CDR2 YYNGEE. The V and J ends lost 0 bases and 0 bases respectively, with 10 bases between them. CDR3 length: 16 residues. DNA of the CDR3: TGTGCCAGCAGCGTAGATCCATCGGGCTCTGGAAACACCATATATTTT. The encoded protein is CASSVDPSGSGNTIYF.

This clonotype was counted between two and nine times. V gene TRBV2 combines with J gene TRBJ2-3, with 8 bases aligning to TRBD1. There are 15 residues in the CDR3. Germline V lookup: CDR1 SNHLY, CDR2 FYNNEI. V shed 4 bases and J 4 bases; nucleotides not matched to a gene: 7. CDR3 nucleotide sequence: TGTGCCAGCAGTGCAGAAGGACAGGGTCCAGATACGCAGTATTTT. Protein sequence: CASSAEGQGPDTQYF.